The following is a T cell receptor beta chain sequence with its context. Its cognate antigen is unknown. A single record per CDR3 protein comes from TCRdb applying MiXCR to the 5' RACE reads. The table has roughly 79,000 distinct CDR3 sequences, 10% to 15% seen once. Indicated time point: sample taken at primary tumor resection. Extraction of whole RNA from tumor, nontumor lung or frozen PBMC preceded unsorted sequencing. The donors comprised about 65 untreated early-stage non-small cell lung cancer patients. This CDR3 region has 13 residues. The V and J ends lost 11 bases and 8 bases respectively, with 21 bases between them. The sample belongs to a study of spatial heterogeneity in lung cancer. The wider study: Detected sequences consistently included more beta-chain ones than alpha-chain ones. Overall study results and limits: Compared with follow-up, resection was when ubiquitous expanded tumor TCRs appeared in blood more.

The chain joins TRBV12-3 or TRBV12-4 to TRBJ1-2; D gene unclear. The sample in question was PBMCs, obtained at surgery. The clonotype comes from a male donor with early-stage non-small cell lung cancer. The CDR3 DNA is TGTGCCGGCCGTCTTACGGCTTTTGAAGGCTACACCTTC. Its translation is CAGRLTAFEGYTF.